These 28 T cell receptor beta chains originate from one sample sequenced in a study of CD8+CD57+ T cells in acquired aplastic anemia. Both TCR beta VDJ combination and CDR3 sequence profiling were carried out. Genomic DNA was the template for this profiling. In TCRdb, the reads were re-called with MiXCR into one record per CDR3 protein. The table includes under 200,000 distinct CDR3 sequences, around 48% detected once. Those patients picked for sequencing had displayed CD8+CD57+ cell expansion on flow cytometry. Sequenced input: sorted CD4+, CD8+, or CD8+CD57+ T cells (not recorded which) from PBMCs. The receptors were sampled from a human donor with aplastic anemia.

The CDR3 region is CASSLAQGIYEQYF. The CDR3 bases are TGTGCCAGCAGCTTAGCACAGGGGATCTACGAGCAGTACTTC. The genes are TRBV7-9 and TRBJ2-7; 7 positions match TRBD1. Per germline, CDR1 SEHNR and CDR2 FQNEAQ (reference sequence). With 0 bases clipped from V and 3 bases from J, the junction kept 2 bases outside the gene matches. The CDR3 is 14 residues long.

This clonotype was recorded at least ten times. This chain connects TRBV24-1 to TRBJ2-3; D possibly matches TRBD1 or TRBD2 (5 bases each). The CDR3 has 15 residues. Germline V CDR1 and CDR2: KGHDR, SFDVKD. Trimming removed 9 bases from V and 4 bases from J, with 19 bases in between. Written as DNA, the CDR3 is TGTGCCACCGGCCCAGCCGGGGCCGTCGCAGATACGCAGTATTTT. It specifies CATGPAGAVADTQYF.

The table lists this clonotype with many counts. The chain links TRBV11-3 to TRBJ2-7, with 8 positions matching TRBD2. With 6 bases clipped from V and 7 bases from J, the junction kept 5 bases outside the gene matches. The CDR3 is 12 amino acids. Germline CDR1 is SGHNT and CDR2 is YENEEA. The CDR3 DNA reads TGTGCCAGCAGGCTCTCGGGGGGGGAGCAGTACTTC. Protein product: CASRLSGGEQYF.

This clonotype was recorded a few times. The chain employs TRBV27 and TRBJ2-1; perhaps TRBD1 as D (6 bases). Per the germline V gene, CDR1 is MNHEY and CDR2 is SMNVEV (reference sequence). Trimming took 3 bases from V and 10 from J, leaving 10 bases between them. The CDR3 is 12 residues long. The CDR3 is CASSFLGTEQFF. CDR3 bases: TGTGCCAGCAGTTTCTTGGGGACAGAGCAGTTCTTC.

This chain uses TRBV10-3 with TRBJ2-7, with a possible D match to TRBD1 (6 bases). V was clipped by 3 bases and J by 5 bases, with 14 bases between them. The CDR3 covers 14 residues. Germline loops: CDR1 ENHRY, CDR2 SYGVKD. The CDR3 region has the DNA TGTGCCATCAGTGAATTGGGCAGGGGTAACGAGCAGTACTTC. This translates into CAISELGRGNEQYF.

This clonotype was seen repeatedly, ten times or more. This chain links TRBV12-3 or TRBV12-4 with TRBJ1-5; no firm D call. The CDR3 sequence is 12 residues long. The V end was cut by 6 bases, the J end by 9 bases, with 12 bases between. The CDR3 coding sequence is TGTGCCAGCAGCCGGCAGCGGCTGCCCCAGCATTTT. This translates into CASSRQRLPQHF.

Note on this clonotype: One end of the junction does not line up with germline, which may come from a read error. This chain joins TRBV4-1 and TRBJ1-1; D might be TRBD1 (6 bases). This CDR3 spans 16 amino acids. Per germline, CDR1 MGHRA and CDR2 YSYEKL. The DNA of the CDR3 is TGCGCCAGCAGCCACTCAGGGGAGACAATGAACACTGAAGCTTCCTTT. Its translation: CASSHSGETMNTEASF.

This clonotype was observed a few times. A single base separates this from a much larger clone, so it may be a read error. This rearrangement joins TRBV5-6 to TRBJ1-2, with a weak D call TRBD1 (5 bases). The CDR3 extends over 15 amino acids. V was cut by 2 bases and J by 6 bases, with 17 bases left in between. In germline, CDR1 is SGHDT, CDR2 YYEEEE. The CDR3 here is CASSFITQGGHGYTF. The CDR3 DNA follows: TGTGCCAGCAGCTTCATAACCCAGGGTGGCCATGGCTACACCTTC. The whole variable domain, filled in from reference TRBV5-6 and TRBJ1-2, reads DAGVTQSPTHLIKTRGQQVTLRCSPKSGHDTVSWYQQALGQGPQFIFQYYEEEERQRGNFPDRFSGHQFPNYSSELNVNALLLGDSALYLCASSFITQGGHGYTFGSGTRLTVV.

This chain links TRBV20-1 with TRBJ1-2; possible D gene TRBD1, 6 bases. Per the germline V gene, CDR1 is DFQATT and CDR2 is SNEGSKA (reference sequence). The CDR3 sequence is 12 residues long. Trimming removed 7 bases at V and 4 bases at J, with 13 bases between. CDR3 coding DNA: TGCAGTGATCAGGGGAGTCCCTATGGCTACACCTTC. This sequence encodes CSDQGSPYGYTF.

The rearrangement joins TRBV2 to TRBJ2-3, with a tentative D call TRBD2 (5 bases). V shed 6 bases and J shed 3 bases, with 7 bases lying between them. Germline-derived CDR1 and CDR2 are SNHLY and FYNNEI. The CDR3 totals 12 residues. CDR3 nucleotide sequence: TGTGCCAGCAGGGGAGCAACAGATACGCAGTATTTT. Translated, it gives CASRGATDTQYF. The full variable domain, in which reference TRBV2 and TRBJ2-3 provide the parts outside the CDR3, is EPEVTQTPSHQVTQMGQEVILRCVPISNHLYFYWYRQILGQKVEFLVSFYNNEISEKSEIFDDQFSVERPDGSNFTLKIRSTKLEDSAMYFCASRGATDTQYFGPGTRLTVL.

This clonotype was detected ten times or more. The chain has TRBV19 and TRBJ1-1, with D hard to call. The germline gives CDR1 LNHDA, CDR2 SQIVND (reference sequence). The CDR3 covers 12 residues. V lost 6 bases to trimming and J lost 4 bases, with 9 bases between them. In nucleotides, the CDR3 is TGTGCCAGTAGCCCGGACGTCACTGAAGCTTTCTTT. This sequence encodes CASSPDVTEAFF.

Ten or more counts support this clonotype. This sequence joins TRBV7-2 and TRBJ1-1; TRBD1 might be the D (5 bases). The CDR3 totals 10 residues. The germline CDR1 and CDR2 sequences are SGHTA and FQGNSA. Trimming took 3 bases from V and 9 from J, leaving 5 bases between them. CDR3 sequence: CASSLGQAFF. Here the CDR3 DNA reads TGTGCCAGCAGCTTGGGACAAGCTTTCTTT.

This chain joins TRBV7-9 and TRBJ1-2, with D possibly TRBD1 on 5 matching bases. Germline CDR1 reads SEHNR; CDR2 reads FQNEAQ (reference sequence). V was pared by 10 bases and J by 9 bases, with 21 bases between. This CDR3 is built from 13 residues. The CDR3 region is CATDPGRGYSYTF. The CDR3 region has the DNA TGTGCCACAGACCCCGGGCGGGGGTACAGCTACACCTTC.

The V and J genes are TRBV25-1 and TRBJ2-7; 8 bases are shared with TRBD1. The CDR3 runs 13 residues. Germline CDR1 and CDR2: MGHDK and SYGVNS. V dropped 8 bases and J dropped 4; count of bases not matched to a gene: 7. The DNA for the CDR3 is TGTGCCAGCGGGGGACAGGAAAGTTACGAGCAGTACTTC. It encodes CASGGQESYEQYF.

The chain has TRBV6-2 or TRBV6-3 and TRBJ1-1; no clear D. From germline, CDR1 is MNHEY and CDR2 SVGEGT. The CDR3 spans 19 residues. V was trimmed by 0 bases and J by 5 bases, leaving 25 bases between them. CDR3 sequence (DNA): TGTGCCAGCAGTTACTCGATTTGGCAGAGTGATGGGGAGAATACTGAAGCTTTCTTT. It specifies CASSYSIWQSDGENTEAFF.

This clonotype was detected ten times or more. The chain has TRBV4-3 and TRBJ2-3; D might be TRBD2 (5 bases). Trimming took off 4 bases at V and 0 bases at J, with 17 bases between the two ends. Germline V lookup: CDR1 LGHNA, CDR2 YSLEER. This CDR3 is built from 17 residues. CDR3 amino acids: CASSPALRVSSTDTQYF. CDR3 sequence (DNA): TGCGCCAGCAGCCCCGCCTTGCGGGTCTCTAGCACAGATACGCAGTATTTT.

The J gene is TRBJ2-3, the V gene TRBV6-1; D gene uncertain. The CDR3 is 12 amino acids. Germline values: CDR1 MNHNS, CDR2 SASEGT. Trimming cost V 5 bases and J 8 bases, with 11 bases left between them. Here the CDR3 DNA reads TGTGCCAGCAGTACATCTCTGGGTACGCAGTATTTT. This translates into CASSTSLGTQYF.

The V and J genes are TRBV2 and TRBJ2-7; D ambiguous. Germline CDR1 and CDR2: SNHLY and FYNNEI. The CDR3 is 11 amino acids. Trimming removed 5 bases at V and 5 bases at J, with 7 bases between. The CDR3 DNA reads TGTGCCAGCAGTCAGTACCACGAGCAGTACTTC. This gives the protein CASSQYHEQYF. Looking up the rest from reference TRBV2 and TRBJ2-7 gives the full variable domain: EPEVTQTPSHQVTQMGQEVILRCVPISNHLYFYWYRQILGQKVEFLVSFYNNEISEKSEIFDDQFSVERPDGSNFTLKIRSTKLEDSAMYFCASSQYHEQYFGPGTRLTVT.

This clonotype has a count of ten or more. CDR3 bases: TGTGCCAGCAGCTTAGCGTTTGATAGCGGAACCTACGAGCAGTACTTC. Translated: CASSLAFDSGTYEQYF. The chain has TRBV11-1 and TRBJ2-7; tentative D call: TRBD2 (6 bases). Per the germline V gene, CDR1 is SGHAT and CDR2 is FQDESV (reference sequence). The V gene lost 0 bases and the J gene lost 2 bases, with 14 bases spanning the gap. The CDR3 extends over 16 amino acids.

This clonotype appeared many times. This chain joins TRBV9 and TRBJ1-1, with D possibly matching TRBD1 (5 bases). This CDR3 comprises 15 residues. Per the germline V gene, CDR1 is SGDLS and CDR2 is YYNGEE. V gave up 3 bases and J gave up 4 bases, with 16 bases separating them. The CDR3 DNA sequence: TGTGCCAGCAGCGCATCAGGGACCGCCGGCACTGAAGCTTTCTTT. Residues: CASSASGTAGTEAFF.

The chain couples TRBV11-2 to TRBJ1-6; TRBD1 matches 7 bases. There are 16 residues in the CDR3. The germline CDR1 and CDR2 sequences are SGHAT and FQNNGV. V was pared by 5 bases and J by 12 bases, with 16 bases of the junction left unmatched. This chain's CDR3 is CASSISQGISVGPLHF. In DNA, the CDR3 is TGTGCCAGCAGCATCTCACAGGGGATCTCAGTAGGACCCCTCCACTTT.

Worth noting for this clonotype: This clone may be a read error of a much larger clone one base away. The chain has TRBV9 and TRBJ2-1, with D possibly being TRBD2 (6 bases). This CDR3 is 15 amino acids long. Germline lookup yields CDR1 SGDLS and CDR2 YYNGEE. The CDR3 sequence: CASSGRDPSYSEQFF. CDR3 in DNA: TGTGCCAGCAGCGGGCGGGATCCCTCCTACAGTGAGCAGTTCTTC.

The V gene is TRBV5-4, the J gene TRBJ1-1; D not resolved. This CDR3 has 14 residues. Germline V lookup: CDR1 SGHNT, CDR2 YYREEE (reference sequence). V lost 1 base to trimming and J lost 7 bases, with 14 bases between them. CDR3 sequence reads: CASSLRPADGEAFF. The CDR3 bases are TGTGCCAGCAGCTTGCGGCCAGCAGACGGTGAAGCTTTCTTT.

The J gene is TRBJ2-7, the V gene TRBV20-1; 8 nucleotides align to TRBD1. The length of the CDR3 is 14 residues. J gave up 2 bases and V 3 bases, and 6 bases lay outside the gene matches. CDR1 DFQATT and CDR2 SNEGSKA come from the germline V gene (reference sequence). CDR3 sequence (DNA): TGCAGTGCTAGGCCACGGGACAGGACCTACGAGCAGTACTTC. The encoded protein is CSARPRDRTYEQYF.

This clonotype was seen ten or more times. A junction end diverges from the germline sequence, so it may reflect a read error. This chain links TRBV6-5 with TRBJ2-7, with D maybe TRBD1 (5 bases). CDR1 and CDR2 from the germline V gene are MNHEY and SVGAGI. This CDR3 spans 13 amino acids. The CDR3 protein is CASTSLIDSTHHF. CDR3 sequence (DNA): TGTGCCAGCACTTCCCTCATTGACAGTACACATCACTTC.

As regards this clonotype: This could be a read error, since a much larger clone is one nucleotide away. This sequence joins TRBV19 and TRBJ2-4; 7 positions agree with TRBD2. CDR1 is LNHDA, CDR2 SQIVND, per germline (reference sequence). The length of the CDR3 is 11 residues. Trimming cost V 6 bases and J 15 bases; bases outside gene matches: 8. The CDR3 here is CASSDAGEGYF. The CDR3 nucleotides are TGTGCCAGTAGCGACGCGGGGGAGGGGTACTTC.

The chain couples TRBV12-3 or TRBV12-4 to TRBJ2-7; the D gene is possibly TRBD2 (6 bases). The CDR3 contains 13 residues. Trimming removed 6 bases from V and 3 bases from J, with 12 bases in between. The CDR3 sequence is CASSVNGGYEQYF. The CDR3 DNA sequence: TGTGCCAGCAGCGTGAACGGGGGCTACGAGCAGTACTTC.

This clonotype has a count of ten or more. The chain is built from TRBV19 and TRBJ2-7; TRBD1 matches 7 bases. With V trimmed by 9 bases and J by 2 bases, 10 bases remained unmatched. The CDR3 has 14 residues. The germline CDR1 and CDR2 sequences are LNHDA and SQIVND (reference sequence). The CDR3 spells CASSWDSETYEQYF. The DNA for the CDR3 is TGTGCCAGCAGCTGGGACAGCGAAACCTACGAGCAGTACTTC. The entire variable domain, with the rest obtained from reference TRBV19 and TRBJ2-7, is as follows: DGGITQSPKYLFRKEGQNVTLSCEQNLNHDAMYWYRQDPGQGLRLIYYSQIVNDFQKGDIAEGYSVSREKKESFPLTVTSAQKNPTAFYLCASSWDSETYEQYFGPGTRLTVT.